The source of this T cell receptor beta chain is a study of spatial heterogeneity in lung cancer. In the study overall: Detection consistently yielded more beta chains than alpha chains. Every unique TCR and UMI combination, on average, appeared more than ten times in raw reads.

Study-wide findings and caveats: Ubiquitous expanded tumor TCRs appeared in blood more at resection than follow-up.

Germline CDR1 is SGHTA and CDR2 is FQGTGA. After removal of 5 bases from V and 5 bases from J, the junction contained 9 bases not matched to a gene. The CDR3 totals 14 residues. Time point: sample taken at primary tumor resection. From tumor, nontumor lung or frozen PBMC, whole RNA was taken unsorted for sequencing. TCRdb passed the 5' RACE reads through MiXCR, listing each CDR3 protein once. Of roughly 79,000 distinct CDR3 sequences in the sample, around 12% were seen once. As concerns this clonotype: Its antigen is still unknown.

The TCR originated in a male donor with early-stage non-small cell lung cancer. The chain has TRBV7-3 and TRBJ2-7, with 7 bases lining up with TRBD1. The material sequenced was PBMCs, taken at surgery. CDR3 sequence: CASSPETGMNEQYF. The CDR3 DNA reads as TGTGCCAGCAGCCCGGAGACAGGGATGAACGAGCAGTACTTC.